This paragraph covers one T cell receptor (beta chain) sequence. Its specificity is unknown. The data originate from a study of T-cell reconstitution after alpha-beta-depleted transplantation in children. Molecular barcoding with unique molecular identifiers was used for the TCRbeta library. TCRdb processed the PCR reads anew with MiXCR; each CDR3 protein has one entry. The repertoire holds 450,000 to 700,000 distinct CDR3 sequences, with about a quarter as singletons. Study conclusions and caveats: About two months after transplant, alpha-beta T cells reportedly came from several hundred expanded graft clones. Once a year had passed after transplant, T-cell counts and diversity came mostly from newly produced T cells.

CDR1 SGDLS and CDR2 YYNGEE come from the germline V gene. The CDR3 sequence is 17 residues long. The junction had 7 bases not matched to a gene; V was cut back by 0 bases and J by 4 bases. Sequencing used PBMCs, obtained before TCRalphabeta/CD19-depleted stem cell transplant. This chain uses TRBV9 with TRBJ2-1, with 10 positions matching TRBD2. This TCR was recovered from a boy under two years old with Wiskott-Aldrich syndrome, due to receive a stem cell transplant. In nucleotides, the CDR3 is TGTGCCAGCAGCGTAGTCGCTCTAGCGGGGGATTACAATGAGCAGTTCTTC. Amino acids: CASSVVALAGDYNEQFF.